A selection of T cell receptor beta chains follows, all from one sample in a study of tumor and adjacent non-tumor tissue in lung cancer. TCRdb re-called the multiplex PCR reads through MiXCR, storing one row per CDR3 protein. The sample yields 120,000 or so distinct CDR3 sequences, about 66% seen once. Sequencing was carried out using lung tumor tissue. These receptors originate from a man aged 30 to 45 with non-small cell lung cancer. CDR3s include the opening cysteine and the closing phenylalanine or tryptophan. A D gene is named only where the DNA matches it firmly. Rows may omit the clone size; those that give it use once, few, many or a size class.

>TRBD2|TRBV4-1|NA|TRBJ2-2
CASSSLAVTNTGELSF
TGTGCCAGCAGCTCACTAGCGGTAACGAACACCGGGGAGCTGTCTTTT
>NA|TRBV6-2/TRBV6-3|NA|TRBJ1-2
CVSSGLGSYGYTF
TGTGTCAGCAGTGGCTTAGGTTCCTATGGCTACACCTTC
>NA|TRBV29-1|many|TRBJ2-2
CSGSVEGHLGTGELFF
TGCAGCGGGAGTGTGGAGGGACACCTAGGCACCGGGGAGCTGTTTTTT
>TRBD1|TRBV12-3/TRBV12-4|NA|TRBJ2-1
CASIPVGDRTPNEQFF
TGTGCCAGCATTCCGGTGGGGGACAGGACACCAAATGAGCAGTTCTTC
>NA|TRBV29-1|few|TRBJ2-1
CSVRSEADNEQFF
TGCAGCGTTAGATCTGAAGCCGACAATGAGCAGTTCTTC
>NA|TRBV5-1|NA|TRBJ2-3
CASNFGTSTDTQYF
TGCGCCAGCAACTTCGGGACTAGCACAGATACGCAGTATTTT
>NA|TRBV11-1|NA|TRBJ2-5
CASSSDTEIQYF
TGTGCCAGCAGCTCCGACACGGAGATCCAGTACTTC
>NA|TRBV5-6|NA|TRBJ2-1
CVSLIHNEQFF
TGTGTCAGCCTAATTCACAATGAGCAGTTCTTC
>TRBD1|TRBV11-1|few|TRBJ2-5
CTSSARTGLQETQHF
TGTACCAGCAGCGCGAGGACAGGGCTCCAAGAGACCCAGCACTTC
>NA|TRBV5-5|many|TRBJ1-5
CASSRSWGGHQPQHF
TGTGCCAGCAGCCGATCGTGGGGGGGACATCAGCCCCAGCATTTT
>NA|TRBV11-1|NA|TRBJ2-1
CARRTERPLFF
TGCGCCAGGAGAACTGAGAGACCACTGTTCTTC
>NA|TRBV20-1|once|TRBJ1-2
CSARGRDNGYTF
TGCAGTGCTAGAGGTAGAGACAATGGCTACACCTTC
>TRBD2|TRBV11-2|NA|TRBJ2-3
CVSSGGLAAGSDTQYF
TGTGTCAGCAGCGGCGGACTAGCGGCCGGCTCAGATACGCAGTATTTT
>TRBD2|TRBV7-9|NA|TRBJ2-7
CASSVGAGVSEQYF
TGTGCCAGCAGCGTCGGAGCGGGGGTTTCCGAGCAGTACTTC
>TRBD2|TRBV6-2/TRBV6-3|many|TRBJ2-1
CASSPGTSGSNEQFF
TGTGCCAGCAGCCCAGGTACTAGCGGGAGCAATGAGCAGTTCTTC
>NA|TRBV10-3|NA|TRBJ2-4
CAVRGYCKNIQYF
TGTGCCGTCAGAGGGTACTGCAAAAACATTCAGTACTTC
>NA|TRBV11-2|many|TRBJ2-5
CASSLGKETQYF
TGTGCCAGCAGCTTAGGGAAGGAGACCCAGTACTTC
>NA|TRBV12-3/TRBV12-4|few|TRBJ2-5
CASSQGETQYF
TGTGCCAGCAGTCAGGGGGAGACCCAGTACTTC
>TRBD2|TRBV11-2|NA|TRBJ2-1
CPRSLLPPAAGGGGEQFF
TGTCCCAGGAGCTTACTCCCCCCTGCAGCGGGGGGGGGAGGTGAGCAGTTCTTC
>TRBD1|TRBV30|NA|TRBJ2-7
CAWSSGTGGFYEQYF
TGTGCCTGGAGTTCGGGGACAGGGGGCTTTTACGAGCAGTACTTC
>NA|TRBV4-2|NA|TRBJ2-7
CASSQESALYYEQYF
TGTGCCAGCAGCCAAGAATCGGCTCTGTATTACGAGCAGTACTTC
>TRBD1|TRBV4-1|many|TRBJ1-2
CASRHTGAYGYTF
TGCGCCAGCAGACACACAGGGGCCTATGGCTACACCTTC
>TRBD1|TRBV6-6|many|TRBJ1-5
CASTGQGNQPQHF
TGTGCCAGCACTGGACAGGGCAATCAGCCCCAGCATTTT
>NA|TRBV12-3/TRBV12-4|NA|TRBJ2-1
CASSLSEHGGYDEQFF
TGTGCCAGCAGTTTATCGGAGCACGGAGGTTACGATGAGCAGTTCTTC
>NA|TRBV29-1|NA|TRBJ1-2
CSVEDRYGHGGYTF
TGCAGTGTTGAAGATCGGTACGGACATGGTGGCTACACCTTC
>TRBD1|TRBV7-3|NA|TRBJ2-5
CASSPQGNPETQYF
TGTGCCAGCAGCCCACAGGGGAATCCGGAGACCCAGTACTTC
>TRBD1|TRBV14|few|TRBJ2-3
CASSLGTGLTETQYF
TGTGCCAGCAGCCTCGGGACAGGGCTAACAGAAACGCAGTATTTT
>NA|TRBV11-2|NA|TRBJ2-1
CASSSGQGLDYSEQFF
TGTGCCAGCAGCTCTGGGCAGGGGTTAGACTACAGTGAGCAGTTCTTC
>NA|TRBV6-2/TRBV6-3|many|TRBJ2-5
CASSDAHLVGVSQYF
TGTGCCAGCAGTGACGCGCACCTAGTCGGGGTTTCCCAGTACTTC
>NA|TRBV14|NA|TRBJ2-3
CASSQVAEATCTDTQYF
TGTGCCAGCAGCCAAGTGGCAGAGGCTACTTGCACAGATACGCAGTATTTT
>TRBD2|TRBV29-1|NA|TRBJ2-2
CSVDMGEGLPGELFF
TGCAGCGTTGATATGGGGGAGGGCCTTCCCGGGGAGTTGTTTTTT
>TRBD2|TRBV20-1|NA|TRBJ2-7
CSAITTSGQASYEHYF
TGCAGTGCTATTACGACTAGCGGGCAAGCCTCCTACGAGCATTACTTC
>NA|TRBV11-3|NA|TRBJ2-7
CASSLTDYEQYF
TGTGCCAGCAGCCTAACAGATTACGAGCAGTACTTC
>NA|TRBV11-2|few|TRBJ2-1
CASSLYANASYNEQFF
TGTGCCAGCAGTTTATATGCTAACGCATCCTACAATGAGCAGTTCTTC
>TRBD2|TRBV5-5|many|TRBJ2-1
CASSTKREGRNEQFF
TGTGCCAGCAGCACTAAGCGGGAGGGCCGGAATGAGCAGTTCTTC
>TRBD2|TRBV7-2|NA|TRBJ2-1
CASSGTSGYNEQFF
TGTGCCAGCAGCGGGACTAGCGGGTACAATGAGCAGTTCTTC
>NA|TRBV24-1|NA|TRBJ2-2
CATSAMTGSNTGELFF
TGTGCCACCAGTGCCATGACAGGTTCGAACACCGGGGAACTGTTTTTT
>NA|TRBV11-3|NA|TRBJ1-2
CASSAGRTNNGYTF
TGTGCCAGCAGCGCGGGACGGACGAACAATGGCTACACCTTC
>NA|TRBV7-9|NA|TRBJ2-1
CVSRLSFYNEQFF
TGTGTCAGCAGGTTAAGCTTCTACAATGAGCAGTTCTTC
>NA|TRBV6-1|NA|TRBJ2-3
CVSTLGGASTDTQYF
TGTGTCAGCACCCTGGGCGGAGCTAGCACAGATACGCAGTATTTT
>NA|TRBV29-1|NA|TRBJ1-4
CGAASPAEKLFF
TGCGGCGCGGCCTCACCGGCCGAAAAACTGTTTTTT
>NA|TRBV5-6|NA|TRBJ2-6
CASSPDSAGANVPTF
TGTGCCAGCAGTCCGGACAGTGCGGGGGCCAACGTCCCGACTTTC
>TRBD1|TRBV20-1|many|TRBJ1-1
CSATDRDSEAFF
TGCAGTGCAACGGACAGGGACTCTGAAGCTTTCTTT
>NA|TRBV4-1|NA|TRBJ2-7
CASSLRDFYEHYF
TGTGCCAGCAGCCTCCGGGACTTCTACGAGCACTACTTC
>NA|TRBV6-5|NA|TRBJ2-5
CAISFQGETQYF
TGTGCCATCAGTTTCCAGGGTGAGACCCAGTACTTC
>NA|TRBV5-4|NA|TRBJ2-5
CAGSLRTSEETQYF
TGTGCCGGCAGCTTAAGGACCAGCGAGGAGACCCAGTACTTC
>NA|TRBV24-1|few|TRBJ1-5
CATSAGAYQPQHF
TGTGCCACCAGTGCGGGGGCCTATCAGCCCCAGCATTTT